The 8 T cell receptor beta chains below all came from one sample that was sequenced in a study of shared clonotypes between healthy human individuals. Assay used: immunoSEQ multiplex PCR; TCRdb lists only in-frame clones, some missing. The sample lists 600,000 to 750,000 clones; 90% were seen once. The sequencing input was memory CD8+ T cells from PBMCs. The subset: CD45RO+ cells pooled with CCR7-negative TemRA cells. These receptors were obtained from a man younger than 35 in good health. Some clones in this sample may be carry-over from other donors' samples.

The chain uses TRBV7-9 and TRBJ2-7; the D is unclear. This CDR3 spans 15 amino acids. The germline V and J ends were trimmed by 6 bases and 3 bases, with 18 bases remaining between them. CDR1 and CDR2 from the germline V gene are SEHNR and FQNEAQ (reference sequence). CDR3 residues: CASSSDGLPFYEQYF. CDR3 DNA: TGTGCCAGCAGTTCGGACGGCCTCCCTTTCTACGAGCAGTACTTC.

This rearrangement joins TRBV28 to TRBJ2-2, with 9 positions matching TRBD1. V lost 6 bases to trimming and J lost 5 bases; unmatched junction nucleotides: 4. Germline V gives CDR1 MDHEN, CDR2 SYDVKM. The CDR3 covers 14 residues. The DNA of the CDR3 is TGTGCCAGCAGAAAGACAGGGGGGACCGGGGAGCTGTTTTTT. This gives the protein CASRKTGGTGELFF.

This clone was counted a few times. The chain employs TRBV27 and TRBJ2-2; 10 bases are shared with TRBD2. Trimming cost V 2 bases and J 7 bases; bases outside gene matches: 16. CDR3 length: 19 amino acids. Germline CDR1 MNHEY, CDR2 SMNVEV (reference sequence). CDR3 DNA sequence: TGTGCCAGCAGTTTACTCCCGGGACTAGCGCCCAGGCATATCGGGGAGCTGTTTTTT. Amino acid sequence: CASSLLPGLAPRHIGELFF.

This chain joins TRBV27 and TRBJ1-5; D remains unclear. Germline-derived CDR1 and CDR2 are MNHEY and SMNVEV (reference sequence). Trimming removed 3 bases from V and 4 bases from J, with 10 bases in between. CDR3 length equals 14 residues. The CDR3 bases are TGTGCCAGCAGTTTGTCGTCGGCGAATCAGCCCCAGCATTTT. Amino acids: CASSLSSANQPQHF.

The V and J genes are TRBV7-9 and TRBJ2-2; D ambiguous. The CDR3 covers 12 residues. Germline lookup yields CDR1 SEHNR and CDR2 FQNEAQ (reference sequence). V lost 8 bases and J lost 6, with 10 bases in between. The CDR3 loop is CASPPAPGELFF. The CDR3 DNA reads as TGTGCCAGCCCCCCGGCCCCCGGGGAGCTGTTTTTT.

The V call is TRBV27, the J call TRBJ1-2, with TRBD1 identical over 8 bases. Germline V gene data show CDR1 as MNHEY and CDR2 as SMNVEV (reference sequence). The ends lost 5 bases at V and 2 bases at J; junction bases unmatched: 4. This CDR3 is 14 amino acids long. The CDR3 bases are TGTGCCAGCAGTCCGGACAGGGCCAACTATGGCTACACCTTC. Residues: CASSPDRANYGYTF.

The genes are TRBV27 and TRBJ2-1, with unresolved D. This CDR3 has 17 residues. Trimming took off 3 bases at V and 6 bases at J, with 21 bases between the two ends. The V gene's germline CDR1 is MNHEY and CDR2 SMNVEV (reference sequence). As DNA, the CDR3 is TGTGCCAGCAGTTTGCGAGACCGTATGGGGTCCGGCAATGAGCAGTTCTTC. This sequence encodes CASSLRDRMGSGNEQFF.

This chain joins TRBV30 and TRBJ2-3; D is perhaps TRBD1 or TRBD2 (5 bases each). Per germline, CDR1 GTSNPN and CDR2 SVGIG (reference sequence). Trimming shortened V by 0 bases and J by 5 bases, and 21 bases separated the two germline ends. The CDR3 has 17 amino acids. CDR3 in amino acids: CAWSVVAVRDGRDTQYF. CDR3 coding DNA: TGTGCCTGGAGTGTAGTCGCAGTCCGGGACGGAAGAGATACGCAGTATTTT.